Sequencing of this T cell receptor (beta chain) was carried out in a study of response to subunit inactivated influenza vaccine. A few counts support this clonotype. What it recognizes is unknown. Each CDR3 protein is one row after TCRdb ran MiXCR on the RT-PCR reads. The table includes 650,000 to 800,000 distinct CDR3 sequences, about 18% detected once. Notes on the study in general: Researchers suggested that each seasonal influenza vaccination recruits few new T cells.

The CDR3 has 14 amino acids. The germline V gene encodes CDR1 SGHDT and CDR2 YYEEEE. V was trimmed by 0 bases and J by 8 bases, leaving 12 bases between them. This clonotype originated in a man aged 45-60 years who received an inactivated influenza vaccine. The sample in question was PBMCs from blood, obtained roughly 5 days after vaccination. The V and J genes are TRBV5-6 and TRBJ2-1, with D perhaps given as TRBD1 or TRBD2 (5 bases each). This CDR3 reads CASSLGDLGHEQFF. The CDR3 nucleotides are TGTGCCAGCAGCTTGGGGGACCTAGGACATGAGCAGTTCTTC. Looking up the rest from reference TRBV5-6 and TRBJ2-1 gives the full variable domain: DAGVTQSPTHLIKTRGQQVTLRCSPKSGHDTVSWYQQALGQGPQFIFQYYEEEERQRGNFPDRFSGHQFPNYSSELNVNALLLGDSALYLCASSLGDLGHEQFFGPGTRLTVL.